Included here is one T cell receptor beta chain sequence, with context. Measured with immunoSEQ multiplex PCR; TCRdb has only the in-frame clones, and not every one. The sample contains under 170,000 clones, 94% of which appear only once. In germline, CDR1 is SGHAT, CDR2 FQNNGV. V was cut by 3 bases and J by 5 bases, with 13 bases left in between. The CDR3 loop spans 14 amino acids. These data originate in a study of T cell responses to AZD1222 COVID-19 vaccine. This TCR derives from an adult in good health. The sample was peripheral blood, taken on day 0 of AZD1222 vaccination. The chain uses TRBV11-2 and TRBJ2-5, with D perhaps matching TRBD1 (6 bases). The CDR3, as DNA: TGTGCCAGCAGCTTGGCAGGGGCGGTGGAGACCCAGTACTTC. Translation gives CASSLAGAVETQYF.